The entry that follows covers one T cell receptor beta chain sequence. These data come from a study of CD8+ T cells in alopecia areata. On the study more broadly: Tofacitinib dosing lasted 6 to 18 months, which was then followed by 6 months off drug.

In alopecia areata patients, both lesional scalp punch biopsies and peripheral blood were collected. Investigators isolated RNA and reverse transcribed it into cDNA to act as the sequencing template. Some clones are missing from TCRdb's copy, which holds only in-frame ones; the method was immunoSEQ multiplex PCR. The profile covers more than 150,000 clones, with just under 60% appearing a single time and roughly 14% taken by the ten largest. Trimming took 0 bases from V and 4 from J, leaving 10 bases between them. This CDR3 has 15 residues. The germline V gene encodes CDR1 LGHNA and CDR2 YNFKEQ. This sample comprised CD4+ T cells sorted from blood, obtained at week 0. The chain carries TRBV4-2 and TRBJ2-1, with TRBD2 as a possible D gene (7 bases). The TCR was taken from a human donor with alopecia areata. This CDR3 is CASSQERGLYNEQFF. CDR3 DNA: TGTGCCAGCAGCCAAGAGCGGGGGCTTTACAATGAGCAGTTCTTC.